This TCR beta chain was recorded in a study of blood T cell repertoires in COVID-19. Overall study: Researchers got acute and convalescent COVID-19 samples from the United States, Italy and Spain.

Here immunoSEQ multiplex PCR was the method, and the copy in TCRdb shows in-frame clones only, minus some. The sample lists approximately 280,000 clones, over 75% seen once, with roughly an eighth in the top ten. The clonotype was recovered from a woman aged 60-75 years with acute or convalescent COVID-19. The sequencing input was peripheral blood.

The CDR3 nucleotides are TGTGCCAGCAGCTTAGGGGCCAGCTCCTACAATGAGCAGTTCTTC. It encodes CASSLGASSYNEQFF. This chain uses TRBV11-1 with TRBJ2-1; D ambiguous. This CDR3 comprises 15 residues. Trimming took off 1 base at V and 0 bases at J, with 7 bases between the two ends. Germline V lookup: CDR1 SGHAT, CDR2 FQDESV (reference sequence).